One and the same sample provided the 11 T cell receptor beta chains below, sequenced in a study of T cells in Graves' hyperthyroidism and ophthalmopathy. TCR beta CDR3 sequences were amplified from RNA transcripts. First-round RT-PCR with HTBI primers amplified the TCR CDR3 region. Each CDR3 protein is one row after TCRdb ran MiXCR on the multiplex PCR reads. This sample has 250,000 to 400,000 distinct CDR3 sequences, with roughly an eighth found just once. Sequenced: blood. The receptors were sampled from a woman in her forties with Graves' ophthalmopathy.

This clonotype was recorded many times. The chain carries TRBV28 and TRBJ2-7; TRBD1 agrees at 9 bases. The V gene end was trimmed by 3 bases and the J gene end by 4 bases; junction bases not matched to a gene: 10. The CDR3 spans 16 residues. Germline CDR1 MDHEN, CDR2 SYDVKM. CDR3 region: CASSFKAGQGRYEQYF. CDR3 sequence (DNA): TGTGCCAGCAGTTTCAAAGCGGGACAGGGAAGATACGAGCAGTACTTC.

This clonotype was recorded a few times. A read error may account for a junction end that differs from germline. The chain combines TRBV6-1 with TRBJ1-6; D remains ambiguous. The CDR3 runs 13 residues. In germline, CDR1 is MNHNS, CDR2 SASEGT. The CDR3 here is CASRATNNSPLHF. The CDR3 nucleotides are TGTGCCAGCAGGGCTACCAATAATTCGCCCCTCCACTTT.

The chain carries TRBV5-6 and TRBJ2-1; 7 positions agree with TRBD1. Germline CDR1 is SGHDT and CDR2 is YYEEEE. This CDR3 has 17 amino acids. The ends lost 0 bases at V and 3 bases at J; junction bases unmatched: 9. The CDR3 here is CASSLALLGQSYNEQFF. CDR3 DNA sequence: TGTGCCAGCAGCTTGGCCCTTTTGGGACAGAGCTACAATGAGCAGTTCTTC. Using reference TRBV5-6 and TRBJ2-1 for the parts outside the CDR3, the full variable domain is DAGVTQSPTHLIKTRGQQVTLRCSPKSGHDTVSWYQQALGQGPQFIFQYYEEEERQRGNFPDRFSGHQFPNYSSELNVNALLLGDSALYLCASSLALLGQSYNEQFFGPGTRLTVL.

This clonotype was seen a few times. The chain uses TRBV7-2 and TRBJ2-7, with TRBD1 matching over 7 bases. This CDR3 is built from 16 residues. V was clipped by 0 bases and J by 2 bases; unmatched bases: 7. Per the germline V gene, CDR1 is SGHTA and CDR2 is FQGNSA. The CDR3 here is CASSLAGQKPTYEQYF. The CDR3, as DNA: TGTGCCAGCAGCTTAGCGGGACAGAAACCTACCTACGAGCAGTACTTC.

The chain uses TRBV19 and TRBJ1-5; maybe TRBD1 (5 bases). Trimming stripped 7 bases from V and 4 bases from J, with 14 bases between. CDR3 length: 14 amino acids. From germline, CDR1 is LNHDA and CDR2 SQIVND (reference sequence). The CDR3 region has the DNA TGTGCCAGTAATCGGCTAGGGGCTAATCAGCCCCAGCATTTT. It codes for CASNRLGANQPQHF.

This chain uses TRBV6-1 with TRBJ1-6; 7 nucleotides align to TRBD1. The J segment lost 9 bases and the V segment lost 4 bases, leaving 9 bases of the junction unmatched. The V gene's germline CDR1 is MNHNS and CDR2 SASEGT. The length of the CDR3 is 15 residues. The CDR3 DNA reads TGTGCCAGCAGTGCGGCAGGGGGTACCGCTTCACCCCTCCACTTT. Amino acid sequence: CASSAAGGTASPLHF.

This clonotype was found a few times. This sequence joins TRBV19 and TRBJ1-5; unclear D gene. This CDR3 spans 14 amino acids. Deletions cut 3 bases from V and 4 bases from J, with 10 bases between. Germline V gene sequence: CDR1 LNHDA, CDR2 SQIVND (reference sequence). This CDR3 is CASSIYVGNQPQHF. DNA for the CDR3: TGTGCCAGTAGTATTTATGTTGGGAATCAGCCCCAGCATTTT.

The chain links TRBV19 to TRBJ2-7, with TRBD2 as a possible D gene (6 bases). Deletions cut 1 base from V and 3 bases from J, with 13 bases between. This CDR3 spans 15 amino acids. CDR1 and CDR2 from the germline V gene are LNHDA and SQIVND (reference sequence). CDR3 nucleotides: TGTGCCAGTAGTATAGGCGGGGCGAATGTCTACGAGCAGTACTTC. Protein product: CASSIGGANVYEQYF.

The chain is built from TRBV10-3 and TRBJ2-7, with 10 bases that match TRBD2. The CDR3 contains 19 residues. Trimming removed 5 bases from V and 2 bases from J; junction bases left unmatched: 18. CDR1 and CDR2 from the germline V gene are ENHRY and SYGVKD. The DNA for the CDR3 is TGTGCCATCAGTACAACCCCCGCTAGCGGGAGCTTCAAACCCTACGAGCAGTACTTC. It encodes CAISTTPASGSFKPYEQYF.

In its sample, this clonotype was seen a few times. The V and J genes are TRBV6-2 or TRBV6-3 and TRBJ1-1; TRBD1 is a possible D gene (5 bases). The V gene's germline CDR1 is MNHEY and CDR2 SVGEGT. The CDR3 has 13 residues. V lost 8 bases, J lost 5 bases, and 15 bases lay in between. CDR3 sequence reads: CASRRAGKTEAFF. CDR3 nucleotides: TGTGCCAGCCGGCGGGCAGGGAAGACTGAAGCTTTCTTT.

The chain recombines TRBV30 with TRBJ2-7; D possibly uses TRBD1 or TRBD2 (7 bases each). Trimming took 2 bases from V and 4 from J, leaving 15 bases between them. Germline lookup yields CDR1 GTSNPN and CDR2 SVGIG (reference sequence). This CDR3 region has 14 residues. CDR3 DNA sequence: TGTGCCTGGAGTCCAGGGGGGGGTCCGTACGAGCAGTACTTC. Amino acids: CAWSPGGGPYEQYF.